This T cell receptor (beta chain) was captured by sequencing in a study of cytotoxic CD8 clonotypes in ibrutinib-treated CLL. General study findings and limits: An increase in clonality occurred at ibrutinib response, followed by a return toward baseline at progression. Under treatment, the uncommon public clonotypes either contracted or remained stable.

The CDR3 has 13 amino acids. Trimming cost V 5 bases and J 2 bases, with 9 bases left between them. CDR1 is SEHNR, CDR2 FQNEAQ, per germline (reference sequence). Of note for this clone: Its antigen is unknown.

TCRdb keeps only in-frame clones here, not all; method: immunoSEQ multiplex PCR. The sample carries around 160,000 clones, about 88% recorded once. This material consisted of PBMCs, taken at disease progression, from a patient treated with ibrutinib. This TCR was sampled from a human donor with chronic lymphocytic leukemia. The chain recombines TRBV7-9 with TRBJ1-2, with D maybe TRBD1 (5 bases). The CDR3 is CASSRTGNYGYTF. Written as DNA, the CDR3 is TGTGCCAGCAGCCGAACAGGAAACTATGGCTACACCTTC.